These T cell receptor beta chains were read from a single sample in a study of T cell repertoires in cytomegalovirus infection. No antigen is known for these receptors. TCRdb analysed the reads with MiXCR anew, one entry per CDR3 protein. The repertoire holds around 300,000 distinct CDR3 sequences, under 25% seen once, with approximately 19% in the top ten. This material consisted of cultured PBMCs, taken from culture after CMV antigen stimulation. The origin of the receptors is a human donor in good health (CMV status not recorded). Some clones in this sample may be carry-over from other donors' samples. Each CDR3 is given with its conserved first and last residue. The D gene is left open where the match is weak. Some rows have no size entry. The others give once, few or many, or a class for an expanded clone.

v_call,clone_size,j_call,d_call,cdr3_aa,cdr3_nt
TRBV12-3/TRBV12-4,many,TRBJ2-7,NA,CASRRRAGNSYEQYF,TGTGCCAGCAGGCGCAGGGCGGGAAACTCCTACGAGCAGTACTTC
TRBV7-2,few,TRBJ2-7,NA,CASRRPGTPQYF,TGTGCCAGCAGAAGACCTGGAACACCGCAGTACTTC
TRBV20-1,few,TRBJ2-3,NA,CSARIITDTQYF,TGCAGTGCTAGAATCATCACAGATACGCAGTATTTT
TRBV27,NA,TRBJ2-1,TRBD2,CASSLYRLAGEGEQFF,TGTGCCAGCAGTTTATATCGACTAGCGGGAGAAGGTGAGCAGTTCTTC
TRBV10-2,once,TRBJ1-1,NA,CASSEGWGSLNTEAFF,TGCGCCAGCAGTGAAGGTTGGGGGAGTCTGAACACTGAAGCTTTCTTT
TRBV7-9,NA,TRBJ1-1,NA,CASSLSPTEAFF,TGTGCCAGCAGCTTAAGCCCCACTGAAGCTTTCTTT
TRBV12-5,NA,TRBJ2-5,NA,CASGFGGMGETQYF,TGTGCTAGTGGTTTTGGGGGGATGGGGGAGACCCAGTACTTC
TRBV27,NA,TRBJ1-4,TRBD1,CASSRLPPGTGVEKLFF,TGTGCCAGCAGCAGACTTCCCCCCGGGACAGGGGTTGAAAAACTGTTTTTT
TRBV7-2,NA,TRBJ2-7,TRBD1,CASSPRQGALGEQYF,TGTGCCAGCAGCCCCCGACAGGGGGCACTTGGCGAGCAGTACTTC
TRBV7-9,many,TRBJ2-5,TRBD2,CASSRTSGLQETQYF,TGTGCCAGCAGCCGGACTAGCGGACTCCAAGAGACCCAGTACTTC
TRBV11-2,few,TRBJ1-2,NA,CASSLDTGESYGYTF,TGTGCCAGCAGCTTAGATACAGGAGAAAGCTATGGCTACACCTTC
TRBV7-9,many,TRBJ1-1,TRBD1,CASSYTGEIEAFF,TGTGCCAGCAGCTATACAGGGGAGATTGAAGCTTTCTTT
TRBV7-2,few,TRBJ2-3,TRBD1,CASSLRRRGMSTDTQYF,TGTGCCAGCAGCTTACGGCGCAGGGGGATGAGCACAGATACGCAGTATTTT
TRBV7-2,many,TRBJ1-2,NA,CASSLSIGQQYGYTF,TGTGCCAGCAGCTTATCTATTGGACAGCAATATGGCTACACCTTC
TRBV12-3/TRBV12-4,NA,TRBJ2-5,TRBD1,CASSFSGQGTQYF,TGTGCCAGCAGTTTTTCAGGACAGGGGACCCAGTACTTC
TRBV27,NA,TRBJ2-3,TRBD1,CASSFSWGQGTTLTDTQYF,TGTGCCAGCAGTTTCTCGTGGGGACAGGGAACTACCCTCACAGATACGCAGTATTTT
TRBV29-1,few,TRBJ2-7,TRBD1,CSVPGTGGDEQYF,TGCAGCGTTCCCGGGACAGGGGGAGACGAGCAGTACTTC
TRBV4-3,many,TRBJ2-3,NA,CASSQDGTSDGTDTQYF,TGCGCCAGCAGCCAAGATGGGACTTCGGACGGGACAGATACGCAGTATTTT
TRBV20-1,NA,TRBJ1-4,NA,CSARKDTYNEKLFF,TGCAGTGCTAGGAAGGACACCTACAATGAAAAACTGTTTTTT
TRBV2,few,TRBJ2-1,TRBD2,CASSSNSGRTGNEQFF,TGTGCCAGCAGTTCGAATAGCGGGAGAACCGGCAATGAGCAGTTCTTC
TRBV2,few,TRBJ2-1,NA,CASTFRALSRDEQFF,TGTGCCAGCACTTTCCGGGCCCTCTCCCGGGATGAGCAGTTCTTC
TRBV7-9,many,TRBJ1-2,NA,CASRISMGGYTF,TGTGCCAGCAGAATATCTATGGGGGGCTACACCTTC
TRBV12-3/TRBV12-4,NA,TRBJ1-5,NA,CASSPGPDNQPQHF,TGTGCCAGCAGCCCGGGACCCGACAATCAGCCCCAGCATTTT
TRBV7-6,few,TRBJ2-1,NA,CASSIPGVSSYNEQFF,TGTGCCAGCAGCATCCCAGGGGTTAGCTCCTACAATGAGCAGTTCTTC
TRBV27,NA,TRBJ1-6,NA,CASSLQGYNSPLHF,TGTGCCAGCAGTCTCCAGGGGTATAATTCACCCCTCCACTTT
TRBV7-2,many,TRBJ2-3,TRBD2,CASSLAGGPPDTQYF,TGTGCCAGCAGCTTAGCGGGAGGGCCCCCAGATACGCAGTATTTT